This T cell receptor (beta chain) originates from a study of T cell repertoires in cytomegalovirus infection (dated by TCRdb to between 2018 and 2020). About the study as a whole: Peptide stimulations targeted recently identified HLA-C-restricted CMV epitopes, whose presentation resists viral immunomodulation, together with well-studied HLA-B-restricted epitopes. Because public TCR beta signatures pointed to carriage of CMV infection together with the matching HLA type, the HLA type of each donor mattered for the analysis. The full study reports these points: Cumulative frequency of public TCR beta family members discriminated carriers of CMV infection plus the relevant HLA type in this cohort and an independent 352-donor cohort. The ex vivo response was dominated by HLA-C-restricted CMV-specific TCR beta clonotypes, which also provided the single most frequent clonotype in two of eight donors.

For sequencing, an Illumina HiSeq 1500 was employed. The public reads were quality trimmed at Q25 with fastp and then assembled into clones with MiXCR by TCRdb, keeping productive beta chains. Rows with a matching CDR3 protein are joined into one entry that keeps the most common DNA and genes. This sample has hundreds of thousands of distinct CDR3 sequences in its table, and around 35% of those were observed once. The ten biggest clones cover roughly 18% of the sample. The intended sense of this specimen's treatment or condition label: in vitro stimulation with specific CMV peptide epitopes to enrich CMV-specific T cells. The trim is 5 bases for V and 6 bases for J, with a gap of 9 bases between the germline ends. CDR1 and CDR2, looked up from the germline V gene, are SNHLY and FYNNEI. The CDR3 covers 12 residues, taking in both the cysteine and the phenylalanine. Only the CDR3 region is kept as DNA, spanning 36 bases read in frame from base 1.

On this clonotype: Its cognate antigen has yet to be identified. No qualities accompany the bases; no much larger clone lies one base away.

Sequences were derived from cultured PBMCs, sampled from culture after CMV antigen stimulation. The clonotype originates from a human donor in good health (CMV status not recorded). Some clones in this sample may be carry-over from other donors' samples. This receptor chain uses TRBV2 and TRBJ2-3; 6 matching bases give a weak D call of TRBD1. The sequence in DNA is TGTGCCAGCAGTCACAGGGTTGATACGCAGTATTTT. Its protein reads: CASSHRVDTQYF.